Below, 20 T cell receptor beta chains from the same sample are listed, as sequenced in a study of blood T cells in healthy people across ages. Next came a second PCR, run for 7 to 11 cycles, which used a sample-barcoded 5' primer along with a J-beta primer mix. TCRdb re-called the 5' RACE reads through MiXCR, storing one row per CDR3 protein. The sample holds about 1.4 million distinct CDR3 sequences, almost 60% seen once. What was sequenced was blood. These TCRs come from a man aged 18 to 30 in good health.

The chain employs TRBV29-1 and TRBJ2-7; no clear D. Trimming removed 4 bases from V and 5 bases from J, with 12 bases in between. The CDR3 runs to 12 residues. In germline, CDR1 is SQVTM, CDR2 ANQGSEA. The CDR3 region is CSVGVWADEQYF. CDR3 DNA: TGCAGCGTTGGCGTTTGGGCCGACGAGCAGTACTTC.

The chain has TRBV13 and TRBJ1-3, with 9 bases identical to TRBD1. Unmatched junction bases numbered 5, after V lost 3 bases and J lost 5 bases. CDR1 PRHDT and CDR2 FYEKMQ come from the germline V gene (reference sequence). This CDR3 spans 15 amino acids. The DNA of the CDR3 is TGTGCCAGCAGCTTGGGACAGGGAGGTCGAAACACCATATATTTT. Residues: CASSLGQGGRNTIYF.

The V call is TRBV4-2, the J call TRBJ1-1, with 7 bases matching TRBD1. CDR1 is LGHNA, CDR2 YNFKEQ, per germline. V dropped 2 bases and J dropped 2; count of bases not matched to a gene: 8. The CDR3 extends over 16 amino acids. CDR3 bases: TGTGCCAGCAGCCAAAGTTGGGGGACAGAAAACACTGAAGCTTTCTTT. Residues: CASSQSWGTENTEAFF.

As for this clonotype: One end of the junction fails to match germline, which may point to a read error. The V gene is TRBV20-1, the J gene TRBJ2-7; D is perhaps TRBD2 (5 bases). Germline V CDR1 and CDR2: DFQATT, SNEGSKA (reference sequence). CDR3 length: 15 amino acids. The CDR3: CSAGDLSGSTYEQYF. CDR3 bases: TGCAGTGCTGGAGATCTAAGTGGGAGTACCTACGAGCAGTACTTC.

The V call is TRBV2, the J call TRBJ1-4; D remains ambiguous. Looked up from germline, CDR1 is SNHLY and CDR2 is FYNNEI. The CDR3 is made up of 15 amino acids. The V and J ends lost 7 bases and 0 bases respectively, with 12 bases between them. For the CDR3, the DNA is TGTGCCAGCAAGCCCGGGTCCGCAACTAATGAAAAACTGTTTTTT. The encoded protein is CASKPGSATNEKLFF.

There are a few counts of this clonotype. The rearrangement links TRBV7-2 to TRBJ2-7; 7 bases fit TRBD2. The germline CDR1 and CDR2 sequences are SGHTA and FQGNSA. V lost 0 bases and J lost 3; bases outside the gene matches: 2. The CDR3 length is 14 residues. The chain's CDR3 is CASSLASGDYEQYF. DNA of the CDR3: TGTGCCAGCAGCTTAGCCAGCGGGGACTACGAGCAGTACTTC.

V usage is TRBV28 and J usage is TRBJ2-5; D ambiguous. Trimming shortened V by 2 bases and J by 3 bases, and 7 bases separated the two germline ends. The CDR3 is made up of 13 amino acids. In germline, CDR1 is MDHEN, CDR2 SYDVKM. The CDR3 DNA reads as TGTGCCAGCAGTTTACCGATCAAAGAGACCCAGTACTTC. Translating gives CASSLPIKETQYF.

The table lists this clonotype with a few counts. The chain couples TRBV29-1 to TRBJ2-7, with TRBD1 matching 9 bases. This CDR3 comprises 13 residues. Per the germline V gene, CDR1 is SQVTM and CDR2 is ANQGSEA. V was clipped by 7 bases and J by 0 bases; unmatched bases: 4. The CDR3 loop reads CSARTGASYEQYF. In DNA, the CDR3 is TGCAGCGCCAGGACAGGGGCCTCCTACGAGCAGTACTTC.

This chain uses TRBV5-1 with TRBJ2-7; TRBD2 might be the D (5 bases). V was cut by 2 bases and J by 3 bases, with 12 bases left in between. The CDR3 is 14 amino acids. Germline V gives CDR1 SGHRS, CDR2 YFSETQ. The CDR3 DNA is TGCGCCAGCAGCTTCCGGACGGGATACTACGAGCAGTACTTC. This sequence encodes CASSFRTGYYEQYF.

V and J are TRBV6-5 and TRBJ1-6, with D possibly TRBD1 on 5 matching bases. This CDR3 is built from 13 residues. CDR1 MNHEY and CDR2 SVGAGI come from the germline V gene. The V end was cut by 2 bases, the J end by 9 bases, with 8 bases between. The CDR3 protein is CASSYEQASPLHF. The CDR3 DNA sequence: TGTGCCAGCAGTTACGAACAGGCTTCACCCCTCCACTTT.

This clonotype was seen a single time. V is TRBV6-5 and J is TRBJ1-2; D is ambiguous. Trimming took off 0 bases at V and 8 bases at J, with 19 bases between the two ends. This CDR3 spans 16 amino acids. Germline CDR1 reads MNHEY; CDR2 reads SVGAGI. CDR3 sequence: CASSYSSGGRRGGYTF. DNA for the CDR3: TGTGCCAGCAGTTACTCGTCCGGTGGGCGTCGTGGAGGCTACACCTTC.

The chain joins TRBV15 to TRBJ2-3; unclear D gene. The CDR3 consists of 15 residues. Trimming removed 0 bases from V and 3 bases from J, with 10 bases in between. The V gene's germline CDR1 is LNHNV and CDR2 YYDKDF (reference sequence). CDR3 nucleotides: TGTGCCACCAGCAGAGATTACCAGAAAACAGATACGCAGTATTTT. Translation gives CATSRDYQKTDTQYF. The full variable domain, in which reference TRBV15 and TRBJ2-3 provide the parts outside the CDR3, is DAMVIQNPRYQVTQFGKPVTLSCSQTLNHNVMYWYQQKSSQAPKLLFHYYDKDFNNEADTPDNFQSRRPNTSFCFLDIRSPGLGDTAMYLCATSRDYQKTDTQYFGPGTRLTVL.

J is TRBJ2-1 and V is TRBV7-2; 8 bases align to TRBD2. J was trimmed by 4 bases and V by 1 base; bases with no gene match: 3. The CDR3 totals 15 residues. CDR1 and CDR2 (germline): SGHTA, FQGNSA. CDR3 sequence reads: CASSLEAGEYNEQFF. CDR3 DNA sequence: TGTGCCAGCAGCTTAGAAGCGGGGGAGTACAATGAGCAGTTCTTC. Based on the CDR3 plus reference TRBV7-2 and TRBJ2-1, the full variable domain is GAGVSQSPSNKVTEKGKDVELRCDPISGHTALYWYRQSLGQGLEFLIYFQGNSAPDKSGLPSDRFSAERTGGSVSTLTIQRTQQEDSAVYLCASSLEAGEYNEQFFGPGTRLTVL.

The V and J genes are TRBV7-2 and TRBJ2-5, with D perhaps being TRBD1 or TRBD2 (5 bases each). The CDR3 is 12 residues long. With 5 bases removed from V and 11 bases from J, the gap between germline ends came to 15 bases. Germline-derived CDR1 and CDR2 are SGHTA and FQGNSA. CDR3 amino acids: CASSPTGTLQYF. The DNA of the CDR3 is TGTGCCAGCAGCCCGACCGGGACCCTACAGTACTTC.

V is TRBV7-2 and J is TRBJ1-2; D is unclear. The V end lost 4 bases, the J end lost 4 bases, and 16 bases lay between the germline ends. This CDR3 has 15 amino acids. Germline lookup yields CDR1 SGHTA and CDR2 FQGNSA. The CDR3 nucleotides are TGTGCCAGCAGCTCGTCAGCCACTGGAACCTATGGCTACACCTTC. As protein: CASSSSATGTYGYTF.

This clonotype has just a few counts. The rearrangement uses TRBV9 and TRBJ2-1; 7 bases agree with TRBD1. CDR3 length equals 14 residues. V lost 3 bases and J lost 4; bases outside the gene matches: 4. Germline loops: CDR1 SGDLS, CDR2 YYNGEE. This CDR3 reads CASSERDRYNEQFF. DNA for the CDR3: TGTGCCAGCAGCGAGAGGGACAGATACAATGAGCAGTTCTTC.

The chain carries TRBV2 and TRBJ2-1, with 13 bases that match TRBD2. This CDR3 comprises 15 residues. Germline CDR1 and CDR2: SNHLY and FYNNEI. V shed 7 bases, J shed 8 bases, and the junction held 8 bases outside the gene matches. Written as DNA, the CDR3 is TGTGCCAGCACCGCGACTAGCGGGAGGTTTGATGAGCAGTTCTTC. It yields the protein CASTATSGRFDEQFF.

The rearrangement uses TRBV6-4 and TRBJ2-3; 7 nucleotides line up with TRBD2. The CDR3 runs to 15 residues. Germline CDR1 reads MRHNA; CDR2 reads SNTAGT. J was trimmed by 0 bases and V by 3 bases; bases with no gene match: 3. The CDR3, as DNA: TGTGCCAGCAGTGAGATTAGCGGGAGCACAGATACGCAGTATTTT. This codes for CASSEISGSTDTQYF.

The CDR3 nucleotides read TGCGCCAGCAGCCCGGAGCAAGTCCAAGAGACCCAGTACTTC. Protein sequence: CASSPEQVQETQYF. V and J are TRBV5-1 and TRBJ2-5; D is unresolved. Germline loops: CDR1 SGHRS, CDR2 YFSETQ. Between the trimmed V and J ends, which lost 4 bases and 1 base, there was a span of 11 bases. This CDR3 has 14 amino acids. The full variable domain, rest sourced from reference TRBV5-1 and TRBJ2-5, is KAGVTQTPRYLIKTRGQQVTLSCSPISGHRSVSWYQQTPGQGLQFLFEYFSETQRNKGNFPGRFSGRQFSNSRSEMNVSTLELGDSALYLCASSPEQVQETQYFGPGTRLLVL.

This clonotype was seen a few times. V and J are TRBV12-3 or TRBV12-4 and TRBJ1-2; D possibly corresponds to TRBD1 (5 bases). This CDR3 comprises 15 residues. V lost 1 base and J 5 bases, leaving 14 bases between the germline ends. This CDR3 is CASSLVLGGAYGYTF. The CDR3 nucleotides read TGTGCCAGCAGTTTAGTGTTGGGTGGGGCGTATGGCTACACCTTC.